This T cell receptor (beta chain) was retrieved from a study of blood T cell repertoires in COVID-19. Background on the study: Whether acute or convalescent, the COVID-19 samples came from the United States, Italy and Spain. PBMCs, B-cell-depleted T cells, or T cells were the source of the cDNA or gDNA that made up the material.

Clones were read by immunoSEQ multiplex PCR, and TCRdb kept only the in-frame ones, dropping some. The sample holds some 140,000 clones, nearly 80% seen once. In germline, CDR1 is ENHRY, CDR2 SYGVKD. The CDR3 extends over 13 amino acids. V was pared by 10 bases and J by 0 bases, with 5 bases of the junction left unmatched. This rearrangement joins TRBV10-3 to TRBJ1-1, with 7 bases that match TRBD1. This sequence originates from an elderly man with acute or convalescent COVID-19. Material: peripheral blood. This CDR3 reads CATHRGLNTEAFF. The CDR3 DNA reads as TGTGCCACCCACAGGGGCCTGAACACTGAAGCTTTCTTT.